This TCR beta chain appears in the sequencing data of a study of a mutant IDH1 vaccine in newly diagnosed glioma. The overall study: Patients were given eight vaccinations, scheduled in weeks 1, 3, 5, 7, 11, 15, 19 and 23.

From germline, CDR1 is MNHNS and CDR2 SASEGT. The ends were cut back, 2 bases at V and 7 bases at J, with 15 bases in the middle. The CDR3 contains 15 residues. Time point: week 23, last vaccination. Mutant IDH1 20-mer peptide, at 300 ug, made up each vaccine dose, with topical imiquimod. Every donor had a new WHO grade 3 or 4 astrocytoma that was IDH1-mutant, with loss of nuclear ATRX. In regard to this clone: Its antigen is as yet unknown.

The assay was immunoSEQ multiplex PCR, and TCRdb's table has in-frame clones only and misses some. In the table there are 60,000 to 85,000 clones, roughly 85% of which are singletons. The TCR originated in a woman aged 50 to 60 with glioma. The sample was PBMCs, taken from a glioma patient whose treatment included an IDH1 peptide vaccine. The rearrangement joins TRBV6-1 to TRBJ2-1, with a possible D match to TRBD2 (6 bases). CDR3 in amino acids: CASSESGVSRNEQFF. The DNA for the CDR3 is TGTGCCAGCAGTGAATCGGGAGTCTCAAGGAATGAGCAGTTCTTC.